Presented here are 24 T cell receptor beta chains from one specimen sequenced in a study of T cell responses to AZD1222 COVID-19 vaccine. Libraries were prepared by immunoSEQ multiplex PCR; TCRdb keeps only in-frame clonotypes and omits some of them. The sample holds fewer than 150,000 clones, over 80% seen once. The sample in question was peripheral blood, obtained 28 days after the second AZD1222 dose. The receptors derive from an adult who received the AZD1222 COVID-19 vaccine.

This sequence joins TRBV3-1 (or the pseudogene TRBV3-2) and TRBJ1-5; D unclear. From germline, CDR1 is LGHDT and CDR2 YNNKEL (reference sequence). V was pared by 1 base and J by 6 bases, with 10 bases between. The CDR3 length is 14 residues. CDR3 loop: CASSQGSARQPQHF. For the CDR3, the DNA is TGTGCCAGCAGCCAAGGGTCCGCACGTCAGCCCCAGCATTTT.

This chain joins TRBV3-1 (or the pseudogene TRBV3-2) and TRBJ1-3; D uncertain. This CDR3 is built from 16 residues. Germline V gene data show CDR1 as LGHDT and CDR2 as YNNKEL (reference sequence). V gave up 1 base and J gave up 0 bases, with 10 bases separating them. The CDR3 loop is CASSQVGGTSGNTIYF. The CDR3 DNA is TGTGCCAGCAGCCAAGTGGGAGGAACCTCTGGAAACACCATATATTTT.

The chain has TRBV2 and TRBJ1-2, with D unclear. From germline, CDR1 is SNHLY and CDR2 FYNNEI. The CDR3 has 14 residues. Trimming removed 3 bases at V and 4 bases at J, with 12 bases between. In DNA form, the CDR3 reads TGTGCCAGCAGTGATTTCACCGGTGTCTATGGCTACACCTTC. Translating it yields CASSDFTGVYGYTF.

The chain joins TRBV5-8 to TRBJ1-3, with D hard to call. Per the germline V gene, CDR1 is SGHTS and CDR2 is YDEGEE. The ends were cut back, 4 bases at V and 4 bases at J, with 12 bases in the middle. This CDR3 contains 14 residues. The CDR3 bases are TGTGCCAGCAGCCCCGGCCAGAGGGGAAACACCATATATTTT. It yields the protein CASSPGQRGNTIYF.

This chain connects TRBV9 to TRBJ1-1; tentatively, D is TRBD1 (5 bases). The germline V gene has CDR1 SGDLS and CDR2 YYNGEE. Trimming took 4 bases from V and 8 from J, leaving 18 bases between them. The CDR3 runs to 14 residues. The DNA of the CDR3 is TGTGCCAGCAGCCCCCTGCGCTCAGGGAGCGAAGCTTTCTTT. Residues: CASSPLRSGSEAFF.

The V gene is TRBV5-4, the J gene TRBJ2-2; D remains unclear. Germline-derived CDR1 and CDR2 are SGHNT and YYREEE (reference sequence). The CDR3 loop spans 15 amino acids. The V gene lost 4 bases and the J gene lost 1 base, with 11 bases spanning the gap. For the CDR3, the DNA is TGTGCCAGCAGCCCCCCCGGCGGGAACACCGGGGAGCTGTTTTTT. This encodes CASSPPGGNTGELFF.

The V call is TRBV6-1, the J call TRBJ1-2, with 11 nucleotides matching TRBD1. Trimming took 3 bases from V and 2 from J; bases not matched to a gene: 14. The length of the CDR3 is 19 residues. Germline CDR1 and CDR2: MNHNS and SASEGT. Written as DNA, the CDR3 is TGTGCCAGCAGTGATAGGGTTGGGACAGGGGGAACGCAAAACTATGGCTACACCTTC. Translated, it gives CASSDRVGTGGTQNYGYTF.

The V call is TRBV6-2 or TRBV6-3, the J call TRBJ2-5; 9 bases match TRBD2. CDR3 length equals 15 residues. Germline V gene data show CDR1 as MNHEY and CDR2 as SVGEGT. Trimming cost V 2 bases and J 5 bases; bases outside gene matches: 6. The CDR3 loop is CASSYLGLALETQYF. CDR3 coding DNA: TGTGCCAGCAGTTACCTAGGACTAGCGCTGGAGACCCAGTACTTC.

The V and J genes are TRBV5-1 and TRBJ2-5, with 9 bases identical to TRBD2. The germline CDR1 and CDR2 sequences are SGHRS and YFSETQ. After removal of 4 bases from V and 1 base from J, the junction contained 5 bases not matched to a gene. The CDR3 contains 15 residues. CDR3 DNA: TGCGCCAGCAGCGGTCTAGCGGGGTTCCAAGAGACCCAGTACTTC. It encodes CASSGLAGFQETQYF.

V gene TRBV7-9 combines with J gene TRBJ2-5; D unresolved. V was cut by 4 bases and J by 4 bases, with 4 bases left in between. The germline CDR1 and CDR2 sequences are SEHNR and FQNEAQ (reference sequence). The CDR3 is 11 amino acids. CDR3 coding DNA: TGTGCCAGCAGCTCGAGAGAGACCCAGTACTTC. Encoded protein: CASSSRETQYF.

This chain connects TRBV5-4 to TRBJ2-7; a weak D match, TRBD2 (5 bases). Per germline, CDR1 SGHNT and CDR2 YYREEE (reference sequence). The CDR3 runs to 19 residues. Deletions cut 1 base from V and 0 bases from J, with 23 bases between. CDR3 in DNA: TGTGCCAGCAGCTTGCGTGTAGTCGGGTATCCGGGGAGCTCCTACGAGCAGTACTTC. It translates to CASSLRVVGYPGSSYEQYF.

The genes are TRBV18 and TRBJ1-1; D is undetermined. V was cut by 3 bases and J by 1 base, with 9 bases left in between. The CDR3 extends over 14 amino acids. CDR1 and CDR2 from the germline V gene are KGHSH and LQKENI. For the CDR3, the DNA is TGTGCCAGCTCACCTCCGGGATCGAACACTGAAGCTTTCTTT. Its translation: CASSPPGSNTEAFF.

The genes are TRBV7-3 and TRBJ1-5; D gene ambiguous. Looked up from germline, CDR1 is SGHTA and CDR2 is FQGTGA. The V end was cut by 2 bases, the J end by 6 bases, with 8 bases between. The CDR3 is 13 residues long. The CDR3 region has the DNA TGTGCCAGCAGCTTAGGGATACGTCAGCCCCAGCATTTT. Protein product: CASSLGIRQPQHF.

The chain recombines TRBV12-3 or TRBV12-4 with TRBJ2-7; either TRBD1 or TRBD2 may supply D (5 bases each). CDR3 length: 12 amino acids. Trimming shortened V by 6 bases and J by 4 bases, and 10 bases separated the two germline ends. Here the CDR3 reads CASSTGLYEQYF. DNA of the CDR3: TGTGCCAGCAGCACGGGGCTATACGAGCAGTACTTC.

There are a few counts of this clone. This rearrangement joins TRBV3-1 (or the pseudogene TRBV3-2) to TRBJ2-3; TRBD2 matches 12 bases. Germline V gene data show CDR1 as LGHDT and CDR2 as YNNKEL (reference sequence). J gave up 1 base and V 4 bases, and 6 bases lay outside the gene matches. The CDR3 covers 17 residues. The CDR3: CASSRNPSGGGTDTQYF. The CDR3 coding sequence is TGTGCCAGCAGCCGGAACCCTAGCGGGGGGGGCACAGATACGCAGTATTTT.

CDR3 region: CASSLAPRADSPLHF. CDR3 bases: TGTGCCAGCAGCTTAGCCCCCAGGGCAGATTCACCCCTCCACTTT. V is TRBV7-2 and J is TRBJ1-6, with D tentatively TRBD1 (5 bases). Germline values: CDR1 SGHTA, CDR2 FQGNSA. The CDR3 contains 15 residues. Between the trimmed V and J ends, which lost 0 bases and 8 bases, there was a span of 11 bases.

This sequence joins TRBV2 and TRBJ2-3, with 11 positions matching TRBD1. V dropped 3 bases and J dropped 10; count of bases not matched to a gene: 6. The CDR3 loop spans 14 amino acids. Germline loops: CDR1 SNHLY, CDR2 FYNNEI. Here the CDR3 DNA reads TGTGCCAGCAGTGACCCCCGGACAGGGGGCGCGCAGTATTTT. This gives the protein CASSDPRTGGAQYF.

The V call is TRBV19, the J call TRBJ1-1; no clear D gene. There are 15 residues in the CDR3. The V gene lost 3 bases and the J gene lost 2 bases, with 13 bases spanning the gap. Germline V gene data show CDR1 as LNHDA and CDR2 as SQIVND (reference sequence). The CDR3 DNA reads TGTGCCAGTAGTATGCGGCGCAACGGAAACACTGAAGCTTTCTTT. Amino acid sequence: CASSMRRNGNTEAFF.

This clone has a single count. The sample holds other DNA sequences that translate to the same CDR3. The V call is TRBV2, the J call TRBJ1-1; 7 bases align to TRBD1. The CDR3 is made up of 13 amino acids. The V gene end was trimmed by 6 bases and the J gene end by 4 bases; junction bases not matched to a gene: 5. CDR1 is SNHLY, CDR2 FYNNEI, per germline. This CDR3 is CASSGQGGTEAFF. CDR3 nucleotides: TGTGCCAGCAGCGGGCAGGGGGGCACTGAAGCTTTCTTT.

The chain is built from TRBV27 and TRBJ1-1; TRBD1 aligns across 7 bases. The CDR3 is 12 amino acids. Germline V gene sequence: CDR1 MNHEY, CDR2 SMNVEV (reference sequence). Germline trimming cut 7 bases from V and 8 bases from J; bases unmatched to any gene: 7. CDR3 loop: CASTTGAREAFF. CDR3 bases: TGTGCCAGCACCACAGGGGCTCGGGAAGCTTTCTTT.

Turning to this clone: The same CDR3 is also encoded by other DNA sequences in this sample. CDR3 coding DNA: TGTGCCAGCAGTTTTGGTGGAAACACCATATATTTT. Amino acid sequence: CASSFGGNTIYF. The J gene is TRBJ1-3, the V gene TRBV12-3 or TRBV12-4; D is ambiguous. The CDR3 has 12 residues. Trimming took 3 bases from V and 3 from J, leaving 3 bases between them.

The J gene is TRBJ2-5, the V gene TRBV5-1; a weak D match, TRBD2 (5 bases). V lost 0 bases to trimming and J lost 1 base, with 19 bases between them. CDR1 SGHRS and CDR2 YFSETQ come from the germline V gene. This CDR3 spans 18 amino acids. CDR3: CASSLAARAVGLQETQYF. CDR3 DNA sequence: TGCGCCAGCAGCTTGGCAGCCCGGGCGGTAGGACTCCAAGAGACCCAGTACTTC.

The chain is built from TRBV6-2 or TRBV6-3 and TRBJ2-3; D is ambiguous. V was pared by 6 bases and J by 1 base, with 11 bases between. This CDR3 has 14 amino acids. The germline V gene has CDR1 MNHEY and CDR2 SVGEGT. DNA for the CDR3: TGTGCCAGCAGCACCTTGAGAGGCACAGATACGCAGTATTTT. Protein sequence: CASSTLRGTDTQYF.

The chain recombines TRBV7-3 with TRBJ2-5; 13 positions match TRBD2. The CDR3 totals 16 residues. The V segment lost 5 bases and the J segment 4 bases; nucleotides outside the gene matches: 7. Looked up from germline, CDR1 is SGHTA and CDR2 is FQGTGA. The CDR3 reads CASSLTSGGRGETQYF. The DNA for the CDR3 is TGTGCCAGCAGCCTGACTAGCGGGGGGCGCGGAGAGACCCAGTACTTC.